These T cell receptor beta chains were read from a single sample in a study of T cell repertoires in cytomegalovirus infection. The antigens for these receptors are not known. Via MiXCR, TCRdb re-called the reads, giving one row per CDR3 protein. The sample includes about 900,000 distinct CDR3 sequences, around 32% seen only once; the top ten take about 14%. Sequenced material: cultured CD8+ T cells from PBMCs, taken from culture after CMV antigen stimulation. The source is a human donor in good health (CMV status not recorded). Some clones in this sample may be carry-over from other donors' samples. CDR3s include the opening cysteine and the closing phenylalanine or tryptophan. The D gene is left open where the match is weak. Clone size is given for some rows only: seen once, a few or many times, or a class if the clone is expanded.

v_gene	abundance	d_gene	j_gene	CDR3nt	CDR3aa
TRBV11-3	-	-	TRBJ1-2	TGTGCCAGCAGCTCTTGGACAGCAAACTATGGCTACACCTTC	CASSSWTANYGYTF
TRBV4-1	-	-	TRBJ2-1	TGCGCCAGCAGCTTCCGTATTAGTAGCCATGAGCAGTTCTTC	CASSFRISSHEQFF
TRBV7-6	-	-	TRBJ2-7	TGTGCCAGCAGCTCCGAGGGGCTGGACGAGCAGTACTTC	CASSSEGLDEQYF
TRBV7-8	many	TRBD1	TRBJ2-6	TGTGCCAGCAGGCCTGAGGCCGGGACAGGGACTGGGGCCAACGTCCTGACTTTC	CASRPEAGTGTGANVLTF
TRBV10-3	few	TRBD2	TRBJ2-5	TGTGCCATCAGTGACCCTCCGACTAGCGGTTATCAAGAGACCCAGTACTTC	CAISDPPTSGYQETQYF
TRBV20-1	-	-	TRBJ1-1	TGCAGTGCTGAGGCCACTGAAGCTTTCTTT	CSAEATEAFF
TRBV5-5	-	-	TRBJ2-7	TGTGCCAGCAGCTTGGGCCGTAGGGGTAAGAACGGCTACGAGCAGTACTTC	CASSLGRRGKNGYEQYF
TRBV7-2	many	-	TRBJ1-2	TGTGCCAGCAGCTACGGGCCCTATGGCTACACCTTC	CASSYGPYGYTF
TRBV4-1	-	TRBD2	TRBJ2-7	TGCGCCAGCAGCCAAGGATACGGGGGGGCCACCTACGAGCAGTACTTC	CASSQGYGGATYEQYF
TRBV4-1	-	TRBD1	TRBJ1-1	TGCGCCAGCAGCCACATTCAGGGGGCTGGGACTGAAGCTTTCTTT	CASSHIQGAGTEAFF
TRBV27	-	TRBD1	TRBJ1-1	TGTGCCAGCGCTGAAGGGGGCGGTTACACTGAAGCTTTCTTT	CASAEGGGYTEAFF
TRBV11-3	-	-	TRBJ2-5	TGTGCCAGCAGCTCATCATCCGGGACGGAAGAGACCCAGTACTTC	CASSSSSGTEETQYF
TRBV7-8	many	-	TRBJ1-6	TGTGCCAGCAGCGTATCGAATTCACCCCTCCACTTT	CASSVSNSPLHF
TRBV5-4	-	TRBD1	TRBJ2-2	TGTGCCAGCAGCATCTCGGACAGGATCGGGGAGCTGTTTTTT	CASSISDRIGELFF
TRBV7-8	-	-	TRBJ1-1	TGTGCCAGCAGCTTAAGACCCCATGGGAACACTGAAGCTTTCTTT	CASSLRPHGNTEAFF
TRBV27	-	TRBD1	TRBJ1-2	TGTGCCAGCAGTGAAATACGGGGACAGGGACGCCCTAACTATGGCTACACCTTC	CASSEIRGQGRPNYGYTF
TRBV4-1	few	-	TRBJ1-1	TGCGCCAGCAGCCCCGACGGGGACACTGAAGCTTTCTTT	CASSPDGDTEAFF
TRBV5-1	-	TRBD1	TRBJ2-1	TGCGCCAGCAGCGTCGGACAGGGACAGTCCTACAATGAGCAGTTCTTC	CASSVGQGQSYNEQFF
TRBV4-1	-	-	TRBJ2-1	TGCGCCAGCAGCTTCGGGACGAAACTTGCAACGGGCCCGTACAATGAGCAGTTCTTC	CASSFGTKLATGPYNEQFF
TRBV7-2	many	TRBD1	TRBJ1-4	TGTGCCAGCACTTTTCCACAGGGGGGGGAAAAACTGTTTTTT	CASTFPQGGEKLFF
TRBV2	-	-	TRBJ2-1	TGTGCCAGCAGTGAAGCCCCCCCTACTAGCCCACCCGAGAATGAGCAGTTCTTC	CASSEAPPTSPPENEQFF
TRBV12-3/TRBV12-4	-	-	TRBJ1-1	TGTGTCAGCAGCCCGACAGGAGCTAAAGCTTTCTTT	CVSSPTGAKAFF
TRBV7-6	many	TRBD2	TRBJ2-1	TGTGCCAGCAGCTTAAAGCGGGGGAACTACAATGAGCAGTTCTTC	CASSLKRGNYNEQFF
TRBV20-1	-	TRBD2	TRBJ2-7	TGCAGTGCTAGGGCTAGCGGGGGGTTCTACGAGCAGTACTTC	CSARASGGFYEQYF
TRBV20-1	-	TRBD1	TRBJ1-1	TGCAGTGCTAGGGCACAGGGGAAGAACACTGAAGCTTTCTTT	CSARAQGKNTEAFF
TRBV24-1	-	-	TRBJ2-3	TGTGCCACCAGTGAACGTACAGGGTGGGGCACAGATACGCAGTATTTT	CATSERTGWGTDTQYF
TRBV12-3/TRBV12-4	once	-	TRBJ1-1	TGTGCCAGCAGTCCAGACACCATGAACACTGAAGCTTTCTTT	CASSPDTMNTEAFF
TRBV7-6	-	-	TRBJ1-6	TGTGCCAGCAGCCTGCCGGGACAATTATCACCCCTCCACTTT	CASSLPGQLSPLHF
TRBV7-6	many	TRBD1	TRBJ1-6	TGTGCCAGCAGACCAGGGGGTTACTCCTATAATTCACCCCTCCACTTT	CASRPGGYSYNSPLHF
TRBV6-4	-	-	TRBJ1-3	TGTGCCAGCAGTGACACTCCCTCTGGAAACACCATATATTTT	CASSDTPSGNTIYF
TRBV12-3/TRBV12-4	few	-	TRBJ2-7	TGTGCCAGCAGCCAAAGCCAGGCTGCCATCTACGAGCAGTACTTC	CASSQSQAAIYEQYF
TRBV7-9	-	-	TRBJ2-5	TGTGCCAGCAGCGGGGGATGGGAGGACACAGTCCAAGAGACCCAGTACTTC	CASSGGWEDTVQETQYF
TRBV19	-	-	TRBJ1-1	TGTGCCAGTAGTATAGGTCACTTAATGAACACTGAAGCTTTCTTT	CASSIGHLMNTEAFF